This T cell receptor (beta chain) was found in a study of cytomegalovirus exposure and HLA in healthy donors. The protocol was immunoSEQ multiplex PCR, while the TCRdb copy is restricted to in-frame clones and leaves out a portion. The table has tens of thousands of clones, roughly 90% seen once; the top ten hold about 1.2%. The CDR3 runs to 13 residues. Germline V gene data show CDR1 as SGHDT and CDR2 as YYEEEE. The J segment lost 4 bases and the V segment lost 4 bases, leaving 0 bases of the junction unmatched. The receptor comes from a woman younger than 30 in good health and CMV-seronegative. The V gene is TRBV5-6, the J gene TRBJ2-2; 8 bases agree with TRBD1. The material sequenced was PBMCs. CDR3 bases: TGTGCCAGCAGCGGACAGGGCACCGGGGAGCTGTTTTTT. This translates into CASSGQGTGELFF.